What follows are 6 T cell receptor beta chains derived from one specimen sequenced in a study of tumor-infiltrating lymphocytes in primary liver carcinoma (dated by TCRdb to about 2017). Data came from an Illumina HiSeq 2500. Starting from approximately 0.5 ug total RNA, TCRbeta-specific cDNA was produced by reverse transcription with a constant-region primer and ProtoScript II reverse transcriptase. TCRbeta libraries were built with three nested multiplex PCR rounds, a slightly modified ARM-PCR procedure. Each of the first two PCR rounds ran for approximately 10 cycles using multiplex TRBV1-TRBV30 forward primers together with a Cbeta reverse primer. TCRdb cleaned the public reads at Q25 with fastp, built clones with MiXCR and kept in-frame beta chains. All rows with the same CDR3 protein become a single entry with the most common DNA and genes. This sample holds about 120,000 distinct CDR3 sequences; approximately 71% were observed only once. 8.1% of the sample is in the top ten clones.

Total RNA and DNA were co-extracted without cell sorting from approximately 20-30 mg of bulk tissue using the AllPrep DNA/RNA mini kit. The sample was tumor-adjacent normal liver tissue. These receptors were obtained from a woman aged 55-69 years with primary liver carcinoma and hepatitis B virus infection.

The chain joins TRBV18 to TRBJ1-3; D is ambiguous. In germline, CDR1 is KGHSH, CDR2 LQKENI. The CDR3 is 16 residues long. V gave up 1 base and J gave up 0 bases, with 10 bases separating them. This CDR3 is CASSPRGQSSGNTIYF. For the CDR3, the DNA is TGTGCCAGCTCACCACGTGGGCAAAGCTCTGGAAACACCATATATTTT.

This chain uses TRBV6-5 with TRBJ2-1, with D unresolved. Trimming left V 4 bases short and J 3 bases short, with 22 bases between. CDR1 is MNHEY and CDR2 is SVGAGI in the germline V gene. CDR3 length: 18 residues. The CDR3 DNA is TGTGCCAGCAGTTTCCTTTCTTCCCATCCGTTCTTCTACAATGAGCAGTTCTTC. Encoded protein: CASSFLSSHPFFYNEQFF.

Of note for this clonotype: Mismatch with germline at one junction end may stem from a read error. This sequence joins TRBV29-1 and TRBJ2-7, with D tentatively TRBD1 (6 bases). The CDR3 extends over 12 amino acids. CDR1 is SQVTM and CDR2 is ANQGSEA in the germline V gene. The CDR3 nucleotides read TGCAGCGTTATTACAGGGACCTACGGGCAGTACTTC. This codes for CSVITGTYGQYF.

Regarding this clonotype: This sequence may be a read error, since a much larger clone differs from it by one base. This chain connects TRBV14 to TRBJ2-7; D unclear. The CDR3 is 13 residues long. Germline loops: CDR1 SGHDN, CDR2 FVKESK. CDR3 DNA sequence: TGTGTCAGCAGCCAAGACCTGACCCACGAGCAGTACTTC. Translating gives CVSSQDLTHEQYF.

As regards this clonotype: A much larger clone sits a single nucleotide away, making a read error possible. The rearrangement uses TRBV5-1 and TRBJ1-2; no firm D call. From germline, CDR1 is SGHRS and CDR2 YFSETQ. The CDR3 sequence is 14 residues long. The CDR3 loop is CASSLLGEVYGCTF. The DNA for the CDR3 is TGCGCCAGCAGCTTGCTCGGGGAGGTCTATGGCTGCACCTTC.

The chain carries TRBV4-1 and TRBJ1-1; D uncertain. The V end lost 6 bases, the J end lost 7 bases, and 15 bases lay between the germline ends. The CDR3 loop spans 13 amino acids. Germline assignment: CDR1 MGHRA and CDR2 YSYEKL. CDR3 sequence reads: CASSLQQVFEAFF. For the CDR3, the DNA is TGCGCCAGCAGTTTACAGCAAGTCTTTGAAGCTTTCTTT.